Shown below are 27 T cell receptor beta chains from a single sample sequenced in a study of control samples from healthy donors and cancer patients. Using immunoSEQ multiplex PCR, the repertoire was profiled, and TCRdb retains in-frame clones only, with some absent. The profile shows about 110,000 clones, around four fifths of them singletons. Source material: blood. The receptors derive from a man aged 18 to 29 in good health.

The CDR3 here is CAISEMRQGAINQPQHF. The DNA of the CDR3 is TGTGCCATCAGTGAAATGAGGCAGGGGGCTATCAATCAGCCCCAGCATTTT. The V and J genes are TRBV10-3 and TRBJ1-5; 8 nucleotides agree with TRBD1. V was pared by 3 bases and J by 3 bases, with 10 bases of the junction left unmatched. Germline assignment: CDR1 ENHRY and CDR2 SYGVKD. CDR3 length equals 17 residues.

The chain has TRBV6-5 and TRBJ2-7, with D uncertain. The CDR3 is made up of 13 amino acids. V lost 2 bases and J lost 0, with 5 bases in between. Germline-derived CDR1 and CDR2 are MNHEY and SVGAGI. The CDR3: CASSYRPSYEQYV. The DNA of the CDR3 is TGTGCCAGCAGTTACCGACCCTCCTACGAGCAGTACGTC.

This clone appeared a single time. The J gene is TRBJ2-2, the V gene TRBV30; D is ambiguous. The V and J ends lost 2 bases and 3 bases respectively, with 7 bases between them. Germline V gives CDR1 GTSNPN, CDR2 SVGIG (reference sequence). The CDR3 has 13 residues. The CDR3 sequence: CAWSIRDTGELFF. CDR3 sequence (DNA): TGTGCCTGGAGTATTCGCGACACCGGGGAGCTGTTTTTT.

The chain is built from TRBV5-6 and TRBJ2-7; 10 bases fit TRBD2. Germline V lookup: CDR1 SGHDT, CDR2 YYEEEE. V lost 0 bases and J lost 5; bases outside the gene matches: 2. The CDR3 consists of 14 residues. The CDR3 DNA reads TGTGCCAGCAGCTTGGAACTAGCGGGGAACGAGCAGTACTTC. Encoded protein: CASSLELAGNEQYF.

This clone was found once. CDR3 sequence (DNA): TGTGCCAGTAGTGAAGGGGAAGTCTGGGATGGCTACACCTTC. Amino acid sequence: CASSEGEVWDGYTF. The V and J genes are TRBV19 and TRBJ1-2; D is perhaps TRBD1 (5 bases). V gave up 5 bases and J gave up 6 bases, with 16 bases separating them. The length of the CDR3 is 14 residues. In germline, CDR1 is LNHDA, CDR2 SQIVND (reference sequence).

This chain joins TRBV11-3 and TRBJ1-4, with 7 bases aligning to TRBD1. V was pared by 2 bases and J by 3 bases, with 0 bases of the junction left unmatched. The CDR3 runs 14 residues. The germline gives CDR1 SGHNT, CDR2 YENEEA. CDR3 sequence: CASSLQGANEKLFF. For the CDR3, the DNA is TGTGCCAGCAGCTTACAGGGGGCTAATGAAAAACTGTTTTTT.

The CDR3 region has the DNA TGTGCCAGCAGCAAAGCAAGGACTAGCGGGGGGCCCTACAATGAGCAGTTCTTC. Translated, it gives CASSKARTSGGPYNEQFF. This chain connects TRBV21-1 to TRBJ2-1; the D call TRBD2 from the table was never checked on the DNA. TRBV21-1 is marked as a pseudogene. The CDR3 contains 18 residues.

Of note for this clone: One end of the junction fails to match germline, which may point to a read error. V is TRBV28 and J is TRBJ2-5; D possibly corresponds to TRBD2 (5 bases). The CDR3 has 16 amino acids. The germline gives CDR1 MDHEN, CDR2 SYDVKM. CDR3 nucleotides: TGTGCCAGCAGCCTTAACCCAACGGACTGGCAAGGGACCCAGTACTTC. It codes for CASSLNPTDWQGTQYF.

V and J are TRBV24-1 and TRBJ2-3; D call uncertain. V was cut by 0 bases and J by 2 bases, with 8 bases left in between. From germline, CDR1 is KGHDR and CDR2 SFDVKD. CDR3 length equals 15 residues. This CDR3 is CATSDLYSNTDTQYF. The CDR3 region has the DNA TGTGCCACCAGTGATTTGTACAGTAACACAGATACGCAGTATTTT.

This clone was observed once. The DNA for the CDR3 is TGCGCCAGCAGTGCTCTCAGGGGAATAGGCGATACGCAGTATTTT. It translates to CASSALRGIGDTQYF. This rearrangement joins TRBV10-1 to TRBJ2-3; tentative D call: TRBD1 (6 bases). The CDR3 has 15 residues. The germline V gene encodes CDR1 WNHNN and CDR2 SYGVQD (reference sequence). V gave up 4 bases and J gave up 6 bases, with 17 bases separating them.

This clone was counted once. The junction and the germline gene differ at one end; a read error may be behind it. The CDR3 DNA reads TGCAGCTTTGACAGCACAGATACGCAGTATTTT. Its translation: CSFDSTDTQYF. The chain employs TRBV29-1 and TRBJ2-3; unclear D gene. This CDR3 region has 11 residues. In germline, CDR1 is SQVTM, CDR2 ANQGSEA.

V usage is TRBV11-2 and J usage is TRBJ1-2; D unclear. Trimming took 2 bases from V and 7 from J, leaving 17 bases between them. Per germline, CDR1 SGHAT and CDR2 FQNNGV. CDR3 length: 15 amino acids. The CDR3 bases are TGTGCCAGCAGCTTACAATTTGGGCAGGCCGGTGGCTACACCTTC. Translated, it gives CASSLQFGQAGGYTF.

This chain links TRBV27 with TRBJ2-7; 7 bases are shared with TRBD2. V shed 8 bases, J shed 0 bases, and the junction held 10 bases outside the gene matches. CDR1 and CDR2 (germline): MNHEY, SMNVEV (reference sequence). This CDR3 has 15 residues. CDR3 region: CASSPGGLSSYEQYF. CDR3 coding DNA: TGTGCCAGCTCCCCGGGAGGATTGAGCTCCTACGAGCAGTACTTC.

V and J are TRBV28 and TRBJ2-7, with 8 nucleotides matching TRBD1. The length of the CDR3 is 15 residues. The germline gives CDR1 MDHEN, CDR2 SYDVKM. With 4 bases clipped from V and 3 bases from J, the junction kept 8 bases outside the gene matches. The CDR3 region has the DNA TGTGCCAGCAGTTACCCCGACAGGGGTAGCTACGAGCAGTACTTC. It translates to CASSYPDRGSYEQYF.

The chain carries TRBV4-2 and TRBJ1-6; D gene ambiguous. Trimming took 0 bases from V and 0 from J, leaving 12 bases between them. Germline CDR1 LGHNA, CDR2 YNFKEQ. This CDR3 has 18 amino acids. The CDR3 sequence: CASSQDYRDSSYNSPLHF. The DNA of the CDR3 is TGTGCCAGCAGCCAAGATTATCGGGATAGCTCCTATAATTCACCCCTCCACTTT.

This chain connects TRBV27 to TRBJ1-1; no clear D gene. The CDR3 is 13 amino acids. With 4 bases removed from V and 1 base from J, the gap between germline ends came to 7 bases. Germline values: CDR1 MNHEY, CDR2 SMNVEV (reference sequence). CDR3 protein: CASSSYPNTEAFF. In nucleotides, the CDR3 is TGTGCCAGCAGTTCGTACCCGAACACTGAAGCTTTCTTT.

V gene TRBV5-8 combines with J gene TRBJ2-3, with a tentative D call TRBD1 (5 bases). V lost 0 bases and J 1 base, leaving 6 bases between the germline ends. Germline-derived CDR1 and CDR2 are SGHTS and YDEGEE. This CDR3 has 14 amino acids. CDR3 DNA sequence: TGTGCCAGCAGCTTGGAAGGGGGCACAGATACGCAGTATTTT. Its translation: CASSLEGGTDTQYF. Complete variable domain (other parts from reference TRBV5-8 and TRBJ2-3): EAGVTQSPTHLIKTRGQQATLRCSPISGHTSVYWYQQALGLGLQFLLWYDEGEERNRGNFPPRFSGRQFPNYSSELNVNALELEDSALYLCASSLEGGTDTQYFGPGTRLTVL.

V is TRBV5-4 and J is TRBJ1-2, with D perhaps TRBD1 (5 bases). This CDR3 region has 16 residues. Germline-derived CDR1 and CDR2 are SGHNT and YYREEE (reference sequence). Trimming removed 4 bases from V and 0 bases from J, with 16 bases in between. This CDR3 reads CASSPGGTLANYGYTF. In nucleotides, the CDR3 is TGTGCCAGCAGCCCGGGGGGGACGTTAGCTAACTATGGCTACACCTTC.

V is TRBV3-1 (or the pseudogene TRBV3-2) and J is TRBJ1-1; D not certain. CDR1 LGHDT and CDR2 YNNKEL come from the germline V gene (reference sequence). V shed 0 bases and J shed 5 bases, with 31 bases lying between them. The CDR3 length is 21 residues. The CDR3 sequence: CASSQDRISHRGRGSRTEAFF. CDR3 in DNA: TGTGCCAGCAGCCAAGATCGGATCAGCCATCGAGGACGGGGTAGTCGAACTGAAGCTTTCTTT.

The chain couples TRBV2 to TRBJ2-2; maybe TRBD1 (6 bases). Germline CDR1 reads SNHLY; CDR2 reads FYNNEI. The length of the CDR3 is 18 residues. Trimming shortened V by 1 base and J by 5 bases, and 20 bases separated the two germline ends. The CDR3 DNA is TGTGCCAGCAGTGAAGATAAGACGGACAGAACTGAGACCGGGGAGCTGTTTTTT. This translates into CASSEDKTDRTETGELFF.

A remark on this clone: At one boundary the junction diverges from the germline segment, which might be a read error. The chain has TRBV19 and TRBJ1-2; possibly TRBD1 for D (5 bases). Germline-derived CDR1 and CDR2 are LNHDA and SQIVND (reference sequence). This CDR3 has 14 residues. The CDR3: CASSPDIDRPVKIF. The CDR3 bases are TGTGCCAGTAGTCCCGACATTGACAGACCAGTTAAGATCTTC.

DNA of the CDR3: TGTGCCAGCAGCTTGGGAGCGGCGTCGGGGTACTTC. Protein product: CASSLGAASGYF. The chain carries TRBV5-6 and TRBJ2-4; possible D gene TRBD2, 5 bases. The CDR3 is 12 amino acids. The germline V and J ends were trimmed by 0 bases and 15 bases, with 13 bases remaining between them. CDR1 is SGHDT, CDR2 YYEEEE, per germline.

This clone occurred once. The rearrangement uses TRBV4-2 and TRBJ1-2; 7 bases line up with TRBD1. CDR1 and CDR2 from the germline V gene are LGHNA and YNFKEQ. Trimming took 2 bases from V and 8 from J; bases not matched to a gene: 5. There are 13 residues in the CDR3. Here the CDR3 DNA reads TGTGCCAGCAGCCAAATGGGGACAGTCGGCTACACCTTC. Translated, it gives CASSQMGTVGYTF.

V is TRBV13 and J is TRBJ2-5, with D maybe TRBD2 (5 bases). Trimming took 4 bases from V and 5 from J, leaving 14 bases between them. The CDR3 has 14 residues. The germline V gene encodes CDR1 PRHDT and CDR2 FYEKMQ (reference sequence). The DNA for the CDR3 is TGTGCCAGCAGCTCATACACTTCGGGGGAGACCCAGTACTTC. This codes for CASSSYTSGETQYF.

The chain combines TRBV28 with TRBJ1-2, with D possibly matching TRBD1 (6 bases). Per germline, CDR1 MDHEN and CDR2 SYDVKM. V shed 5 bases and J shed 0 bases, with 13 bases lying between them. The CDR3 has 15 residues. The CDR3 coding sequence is TGTGCCAGCAGTATTACAGGGAGAGCTAACTATGGCTACACCTTC. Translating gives CASSITGRANYGYTF.

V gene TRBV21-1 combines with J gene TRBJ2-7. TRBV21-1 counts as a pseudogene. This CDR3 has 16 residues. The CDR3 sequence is CASSRFRGLYLYEQYF. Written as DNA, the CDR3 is TGTGCCAGCAGCAGATTCCGGGGGCTTTACCTCTACGAGCAGTACTTC.

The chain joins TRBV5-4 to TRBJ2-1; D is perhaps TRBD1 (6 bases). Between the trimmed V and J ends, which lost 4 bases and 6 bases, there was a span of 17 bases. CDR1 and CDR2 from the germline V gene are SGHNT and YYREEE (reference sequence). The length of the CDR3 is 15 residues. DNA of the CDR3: TGTGCCAGCAGCCTCCCAGGGGCTTCTAGCAATGAGCAGTTCTTC. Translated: CASSLPGASSNEQFF.